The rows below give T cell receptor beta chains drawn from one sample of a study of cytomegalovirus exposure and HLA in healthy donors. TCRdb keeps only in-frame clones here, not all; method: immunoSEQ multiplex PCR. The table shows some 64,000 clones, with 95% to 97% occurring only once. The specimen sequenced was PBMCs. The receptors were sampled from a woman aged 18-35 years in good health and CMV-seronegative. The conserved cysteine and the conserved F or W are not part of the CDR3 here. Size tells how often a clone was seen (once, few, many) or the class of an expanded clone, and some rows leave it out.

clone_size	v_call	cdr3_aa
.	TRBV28	ASSQSGRTGRSNYGYT
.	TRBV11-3	ASSLVPGPRSQETQY
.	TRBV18	ASSTGSYNEQF
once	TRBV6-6	ASSYSQGTEAF
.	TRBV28	ASRDSFRAANTEAF
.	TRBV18	ASSLTGGPDTQY
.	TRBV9	ASSPDTGRAGNTIY
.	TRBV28	ASSLQGRQY
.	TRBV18	ASSGRGSTDTQY
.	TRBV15	ATSRRGGVQPQH
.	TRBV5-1	ASSLGLRDRGAF
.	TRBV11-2	ASSLGIEQF
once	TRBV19	ASSILGRETQY
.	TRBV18	ASSPRGDGYT
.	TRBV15	ATSAGGTGGRGYT
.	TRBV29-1	SVEDWGGPGTDTQY
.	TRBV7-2	ASSLGGQGQETQY
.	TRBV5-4	ASSQGQTDYGYT
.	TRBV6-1	ASRGQAKNIQY
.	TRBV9	ASSGASGYEQY
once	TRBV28	ASSFTGGYQPQH
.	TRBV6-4	ASSPTVPYEQY
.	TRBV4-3	ASSQRWQGAGEQY
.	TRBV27	ASRWGTSGSNEQF
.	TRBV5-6	ASSLVVGGTDTQY
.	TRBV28	ATHPPLRGAGELF
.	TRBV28	ASSLVGTTSGNTIY
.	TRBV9	ASSVGHLNTEAF
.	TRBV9	ASSHFAGRESGGANVLT
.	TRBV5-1	ASSPRGTQGAPNEQF
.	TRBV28	ASSLGTGGAQPQH
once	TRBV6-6	ASSRRQSLVADTQY
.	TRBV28	ASSSLTETGSNYGYT
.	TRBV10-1	ASSGPSGTSGATSYNEQF
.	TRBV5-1	ASSFQLQGSVTGTQY
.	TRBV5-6	ASSLGGGVETQY
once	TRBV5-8	ATPAPHGTDTQY
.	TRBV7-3	ASSPGVAGYNEQF
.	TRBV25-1	ASSEYAVTGVDEQF
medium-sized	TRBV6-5	ASSISGTSGNEQF
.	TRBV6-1	ASSERGEVRGTYEQY
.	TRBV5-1	ASSPAGDSGLGANVLT
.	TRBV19	ASSTTGTGEKLF
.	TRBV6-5	ASSYSDRGRGGYT
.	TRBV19	AASRASTGYNEQF
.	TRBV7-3	ASSPRVRGSTDTQY
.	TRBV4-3	ASSQEGSGGYNEQF
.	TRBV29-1	SVATTGREEHGYT
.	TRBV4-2	ATGVAGPQETQY
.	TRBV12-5	ASGRSGGPNNEQF
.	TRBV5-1	ASSLAGTGNEKLF
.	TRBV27	ASSLNFGTSGTTDTQY
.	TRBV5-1	ASRSGGPGEQY
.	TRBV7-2	ASSKTSGGAGNEQF